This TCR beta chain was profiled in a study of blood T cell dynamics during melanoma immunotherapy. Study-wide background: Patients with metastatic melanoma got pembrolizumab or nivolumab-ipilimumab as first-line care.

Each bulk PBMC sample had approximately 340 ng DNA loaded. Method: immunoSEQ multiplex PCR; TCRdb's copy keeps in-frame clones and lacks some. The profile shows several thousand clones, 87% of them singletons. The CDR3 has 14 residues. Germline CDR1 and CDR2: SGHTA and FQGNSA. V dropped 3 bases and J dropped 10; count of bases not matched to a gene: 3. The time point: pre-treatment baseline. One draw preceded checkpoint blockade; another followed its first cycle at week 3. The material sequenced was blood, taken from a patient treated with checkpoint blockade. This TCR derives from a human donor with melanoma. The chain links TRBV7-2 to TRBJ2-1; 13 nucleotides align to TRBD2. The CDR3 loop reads CASSFTSGREEQFF. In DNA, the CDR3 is TGTGCCAGCAGCTTCACTAGCGGGAGGGAGGAGCAGTTCTTC.